What follows describes a single T cell receptor (beta chain). The sample holds one count of this clone. It lacks a known antigen. Base quality data are lacking; no much larger clone is found one base away. TCRbeta CDR3 regions were amplified from genomic DNA by means of the immunoSEQ Assay, a bias-controlled multiplex PCR. Under the source paper's analysis protocol: Within the assay, amplification of reference gene primers was used to estimate how many nucleated cells each sample contained. To quantify the absolute abundance of each unique TCRbeta CDR3 rearrangement, sequence reads were collapsed and filtered. Productive Simpson clonality was computed per sample as the square root of Simpson's diversity index over productive rearrangements. TCRdb took this table from immuneACCESS and kept in-frame rearrangements with V and J called. Such tables lack part of the clones; where checked against another copy, unresolved V genes explain under half of the gap, and the rest is unexplained. V, J and clone size reflect that table, while D and trimming were determined from the DNA. The sample data list a few hundred thousand clones, and 70% to 85% of these were observed just once. The ten biggest clones cover approximately 1.3% of the sample.

In the prospective study, participants were roughly 18 to 95 years old, resided in about two dozen geographic areas of the United States, and were enrolled through a virtual design. In the prospective study, participants were assigned to cohorts based on the clinical history participants reported in a screening survey and a study questionnaire. In the prospective study, whole blood, serum and a nasopharyngeal or oropharyngeal swab were collected from each participant by mobile phlebotomists. Additional blood draws and questionnaires over an approximately 2-month period could optionally be provided by prospective study participants. Prospective study blood samples were shipped either frozen or at room temperature before DNA extraction. The record originates from a study of blood T cell repertoires in COVID-19 (dated by TCRdb to 2019 to 2021). For the wider study: Samples covering the acute and convalescent phases of COVID-19 were provided by collaborators in the United States, Italy and Spain. Deeply sampled blood TCRbeta repertoires from subjects exposed to, actively infected with, or recovered from COVID-19 were included in the dataset. Samples came from the ongoing ImmuneRACE study (first 160 participants) plus 1,254 subjects from 6 global collaborators. The material from the prospective study consisted of cDNA or gDNA derived from T cells, B-cell-depleted T cells, or PBMCs. The repertoires were released in a freely available public database meant as a resource for research on the immune response to SARS-CoV-2. Nearly every sample came with metadata listing a de-identified subject ID, COVID-19 status, age in years and sex. Where available, HLA class I and class II types were obtained from metadata supplied by the sample provider rather than from assay-based typing.

Here is what the overall study found, with its caveats: The amount of clinical and demographic metadata varied by source and participant and was provided uncurated.

The TCR originated in a middle-aged woman with acute COVID-19. The sample was PBMCs or T cells enriched from blood (not recorded which).

This receptor carries the CDR3 CATSGDKNTGELFF. The DNA sequence is as follows: TGTGCCACCAGCGGGGACAAAAACACCGGGGAGCTGTTTTTT. The chain couples TRBV15 to TRBJ2-2; the D gene is possibly TRBD1, with 6 bases matching. V is clipped by 5 bases and J by 2 bases, and the sequence between their germline boundaries is 9 bases long. CDR1 is given as LNHNV and CDR2 as YYDKDF, both from the germline V gene (reference sequence). The CDR3, from cysteine to phenylalanine, totals 14 residues. Only CDR3 DNA remains: 42 bases, in frame from the first base.